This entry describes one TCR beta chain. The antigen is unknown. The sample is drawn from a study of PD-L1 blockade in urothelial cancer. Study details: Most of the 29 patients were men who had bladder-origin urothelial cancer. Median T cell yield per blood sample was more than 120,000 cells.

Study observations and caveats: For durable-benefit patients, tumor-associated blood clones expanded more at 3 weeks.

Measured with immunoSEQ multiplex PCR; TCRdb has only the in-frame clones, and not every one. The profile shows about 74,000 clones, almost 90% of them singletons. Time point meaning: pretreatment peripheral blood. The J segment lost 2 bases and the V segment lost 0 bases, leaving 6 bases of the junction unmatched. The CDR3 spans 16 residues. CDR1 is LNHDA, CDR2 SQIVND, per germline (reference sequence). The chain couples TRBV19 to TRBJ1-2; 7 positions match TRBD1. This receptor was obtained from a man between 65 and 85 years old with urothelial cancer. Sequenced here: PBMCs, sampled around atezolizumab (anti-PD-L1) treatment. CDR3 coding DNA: TGTGCCAGTAGTATAGATAGTTCCAGGGGGAACTATGGCTACACCTTC. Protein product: CASSIDSSRGNYGYTF. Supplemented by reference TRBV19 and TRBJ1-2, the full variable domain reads DGGITQSPKYLFRKEGQNVTLSCEQNLNHDAMYWYRQDPGQGLRLIYYSQIVNDFQKGDIAEGYSVSREKKESFPLTVTSAQKNPTAFYLCASSIDSSRGNYGYTFGSGTRLTVV.